A selection of T cell receptor beta chains follows, all from one sample in a study of PD-1 blockade in classical Hodgkin lymphoma. This table comes from immunoSEQ multiplex PCR, and its TCRdb copy is limited to in-frame clones, with some not included. The profile covers 17,000 or so clones, with about 81% appearing a single time and about 5% taken by the ten largest. Sequencing was performed on peripheral blood mononuclear cells (PBMCs), taken at baseline. These receptor sequences come from a human donor with classical Hodgkin lymphoma. The conserved cysteine and the conserved F or W are not part of the CDR3 here.

J gene,V gene,CDR3 length,CDR3 protein
TRBJ1-2,TRBV6-1,12,ASSLDRGDYGYT
TRBJ2-7,TRBV7-8,13,ASSENWSSGYEQY
TRBJ2-5,TRBV7-8,14,ASSLGPAGLQETQY
TRBJ1-1,TRBV5-6,11,ASSPNENTEAF
TRBJ1-1,TRBV18,12,ASSPGGGGPEAF
TRBJ1-6,TRBV6-1,12,AIGSGTVGSPLH
TRBJ2-2,TRBV19,13,ASSLARGGTGELF
TRBJ1-1,TRBV7-9,11,ASSWEENTEAF
TRBJ1-5,TRBV6-6,12,ASSYGTGNQPQH
TRBJ2-7,TRBV18,11,ASSPSRSYEQG
TRBJ1-5,TRBV28,14,ASSHYFWGQRQPQH
TRBJ2-2,TRBV7-2,14,ASSSHGQGKAGELF
TRBJ2-7,TRBV7-2,13,ASSYFGFSTNEQY
TRBJ2-7,TRBV2,16,ASSVGLAGGPSSYEQY
TRBJ2-1,TRBV19,11,ASRDRAYNEQF
TRBJ1-3,TRBV7-2,12,ASSPQYSGNTIY
TRBJ2-5,TRBV6-1,12,ASRDRGRMETQY
TRBJ2-3,TRBV5-1,13,ASGRTGGRTDTQY
TRBJ2-3,TRBV7-8,11,ASSLFLTDTQY
TRBJ2-1,TRBV10-2,12,ASSKGQAYNEQF
TRBJ2-6,TRBV28,15,ASTGTTLSSGANVLT
TRBJ1-2,TRBV27,15,ASSLRAGAPGGYGYT
TRBJ1-4,TRBV10-3,11,AIRGGLNEKLF
TRBJ2-5,TRBV6-1,11,ASSLGRGQTQY
TRBJ2-7,TRBV5-1,11,ASSLVQGFEQY
TRBJ1-1,TRBV7-8,12,ASSLGYQGTEAF
TRBJ1-2,TRBV7-9,12,ASSPSTGDYGYT